One and the same sample provided the 14 T cell receptor beta chains below, sequenced in a study of OX40 agonist ivuxolimab in advanced cancers. Data came from immunoSEQ multiplex PCR; TCRdb stores just in-frame clones and leaves some out. The table has some 10,000 clones, about nine tenths seen once; the top ten hold around 30%. This sample comprised CD4+ or CD8+ T cells sorted from blood, obtained in a trial of the OX40 agonist ivuxolimab. The origin of the receptors is an adult with an advanced solid tumor such as melanoma, head and neck, liver or kidney cancer.

V and J are TRBV5-8 and TRBJ1-2, with 8 nucleotides matching TRBD1. The length of the CDR3 is 18 residues. Germline V gene lookup returns CDR1 SGHTS and CDR2 YDEGEE. J was trimmed by 3 bases and V by 4 bases; bases with no gene match: 17. The CDR3 region is CASSHRPPDRVDDYGYTF. The CDR3, as DNA: TGTGCCAGCAGCCACCGTCCCCCGGACAGGGTGGATGACTATGGCTACACCTTC. The full variable domain, completed using reference TRBV5-8 and TRBJ1-2, is EAGVTQSPTHLIKTRGQQATLRCSPISGHTSVYWYQQALGLGLQFLLWYDEGEERNRGNFPPRFSGRQFPNYSSELNVNALELEDSALYLCASSHRPPDRVDDYGYTFGSGTRLTVV.

This clone occurred once. The chain uses TRBV10-1 and TRBJ2-7; TRBD2 matches 9 bases. The CDR3 covers 17 residues. Germline trimming cut 4 bases from V and 6 bases from J; bases unmatched to any gene: 16. The V gene's germline CDR1 is WNHNN and CDR2 SYGVQD (reference sequence). The chain's CDR3 is CASSGPGDIGSGSEQYF. The CDR3 DNA follows: TGCGCCAGCAGTGGGCCAGGGGATATAGGTAGCGGGAGCGAGCAGTACTTC.

The CDR3 DNA reads TGCAGCGCCATGGTGGGACTAGCGGGAGGGCCAACAGATACGCAGTATTTT. Translation: CSAMVGLAGGPTDTQYF. This rearrangement joins TRBV29-1 to TRBJ2-3; 16 bases are shared with TRBD2. The J segment lost 3 bases and the V segment lost 7 bases, leaving 10 bases of the junction unmatched. The CDR3 totals 17 residues. CDR1 and CDR2 from the germline V gene are SQVTM and ANQGSEA.

V usage is TRBV9 and J usage is TRBJ2-1; no reliable D call. The CDR3 totals 14 residues. V was trimmed by 0 bases and J by 6 bases, leaving 10 bases between them. CDR1 is SGDLS and CDR2 is YYNGEE in the germline V gene. The CDR3 is CASSVGLSGNEQFF. The CDR3 DNA reads TGTGCCAGCAGCGTAGGTCTGTCAGGCAATGAGCAGTTCTTC.

This clone came up a few times. The rearrangement joins TRBV29-1 to TRBJ2-7; D not certain. This CDR3 contains 14 residues. Trimming took off 4 bases at V and 3 bases at J, with 16 bases between the two ends. The germline V gene has CDR1 SQVTM and CDR2 ANQGSEA. The CDR3 sequence is CSVVPAHTIYEQYF. In DNA form, the CDR3 reads TGCAGCGTTGTACCGGCCCACACAATCTACGAGCAGTACTTC.

The rearrangement joins TRBV5-6 to TRBJ1-4; weak D call: TRBD1 (6 bases). The germline V gene encodes CDR1 SGHDT and CDR2 YYEEEE. The CDR3 covers 15 residues. V gave up 1 base and J gave up 2 bases, with 9 bases separating them. The CDR3 here is CASSLTGTTNEKLFF. The DNA for the CDR3 is TGTGCCAGCAGCTTGACAGGGACTACTAATGAAAAACTGTTTTTT.

This chain uses TRBV30 with TRBJ2-1; no clear D. CDR3 size: 15 residues. The germline CDR1 and CDR2 sequences are GTSNPN and SVGIG (reference sequence). V gave up 4 bases and J gave up 0 bases, with 13 bases separating them. In DNA form, the CDR3 reads TGTGCCTGGATCCTGACATCCCGCTCCTACAATGAGCAGTTCTTC. Its translation is CAWILTSRSYNEQFF.

The V and J genes are TRBV10-1 and TRBJ2-7; 11 nucleotides line up with TRBD1. The CDR3 extends over 16 amino acids. The V gene's germline CDR1 is WNHNN and CDR2 SYGVQD (reference sequence). V shed 2 bases and J 2 bases; nucleotides not matched to a gene: 5. The CDR3 reads CASSELPGQGAYEQYF. The CDR3 DNA follows: TGCGCCAGCAGTGAGCTGCCGGGACAGGGGGCCTACGAGCAGTACTTC.

This clone was observed a single time. The chain employs TRBV7-8 and TRBJ2-1; possibly TRBD2 for D (6 bases). The CDR3 has 16 amino acids. Trimming shortened V by 5 bases and J by 1 base, and 15 bases separated the two germline ends. Germline assignment: CDR1 SGHVS and CDR2 FQNEAQ. CDR3 residues: CASSHYRDSSYNEQFF. The CDR3 region has the DNA TGTGCCAGCAGCCACTACCGGGACTCGTCCTACAATGAGCAGTTCTTC.

This chain joins TRBV28 and TRBJ2-3; maybe TRBD1 (6 bases). With 0 bases removed from V and 1 base from J, the gap between germline ends came to 14 bases. The length of the CDR3 is 17 residues. Germline V gives CDR1 MDHEN, CDR2 SYDVKM. Here the CDR3 reads CASSLWLQGVGTDTQYF. The CDR3 DNA reads as TGTGCCAGCAGTTTATGGTTACAGGGCGTGGGCACAGATACGCAGTATTTT. The full variable domain, completed using reference TRBV28 and TRBJ2-3, is DVKVTQSSRYLVKRTGEKVFLECVQDMDHENMFWYRQDPGLGLRLIYFSYDVKMKEKGDIPEGYSVSREKKERFSLILESASTNQTSMYLCASSLWLQGVGTDTQYFGPGTRLTVL.

The chain couples TRBV4-2 to TRBJ2-7; a weak D match, TRBD2 (6 bases). Germline CDR1 is LGHNA and CDR2 is YNFKEQ. Trimming took off 2 bases at V and 1 base at J, with 15 bases between the two ends. CDR3 length equals 16 residues. The CDR3 loop reads CASSQLAGGLSYEQYF. The CDR3 DNA is TGTGCCAGCAGCCAACTAGCCGGCGGACTATCCTACGAGCAGTACTTC.

V is TRBV28 and J is TRBJ2-3; 12 bases fit TRBD2. Germline V gene sequence: CDR1 MDHEN, CDR2 SYDVKM. The CDR3 runs 16 residues. V dropped 3 bases and J dropped 1; count of bases not matched to a gene: 2. The CDR3 DNA reads as TGTGCCAGCAGTTTGTGGACTAGCGGGGGCACAGATACGCAGTATTTT. Translated: CASSLWTSGGTDTQYF.

The gene calls are TRBV7-9 and TRBJ1-1, with D possibly TRBD1 on 5 matching bases. With 1 base removed from V and 5 bases from J, the gap between germline ends came to 11 bases. Germline CDR1 reads SEHNR; CDR2 reads FQNEAQ (reference sequence). The CDR3 totals 14 residues. CDR3 sequence reads: CASSLGHEGTEAFF. The CDR3 DNA follows: TGTGCCAGCAGCTTAGGGCATGAGGGGACTGAAGCTTTCTTT.

This chain connects TRBV28 to TRBJ1-3; D perhaps matches TRBD1 (5 bases). Germline assignment: CDR1 MDHEN and CDR2 SYDVKM. This CDR3 has 15 amino acids. Trimming shortened V by 4 bases and J by 1 base, and 11 bases separated the two germline ends. The CDR3 DNA reads TGTGCCAGCAGTTCCGTGGGACTATCTGGAAACACCATATATTTT. This translates into CASSSVGLSGNTIYF.